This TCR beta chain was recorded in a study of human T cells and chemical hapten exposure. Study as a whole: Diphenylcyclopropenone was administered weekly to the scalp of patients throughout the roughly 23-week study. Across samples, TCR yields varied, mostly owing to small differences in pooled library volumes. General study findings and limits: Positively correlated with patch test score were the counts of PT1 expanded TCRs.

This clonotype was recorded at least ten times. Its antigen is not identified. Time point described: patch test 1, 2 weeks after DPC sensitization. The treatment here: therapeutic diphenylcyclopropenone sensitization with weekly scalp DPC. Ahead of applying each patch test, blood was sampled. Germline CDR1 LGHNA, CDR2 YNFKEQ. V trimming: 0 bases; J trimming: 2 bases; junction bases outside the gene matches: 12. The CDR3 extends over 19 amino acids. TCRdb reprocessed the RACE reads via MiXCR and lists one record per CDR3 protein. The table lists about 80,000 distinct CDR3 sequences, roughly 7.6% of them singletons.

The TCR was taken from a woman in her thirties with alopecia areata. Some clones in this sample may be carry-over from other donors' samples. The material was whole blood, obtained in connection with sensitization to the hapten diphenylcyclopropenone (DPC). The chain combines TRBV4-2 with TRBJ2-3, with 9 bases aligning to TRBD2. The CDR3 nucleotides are TGTGCCAGCAGCCAAGAGTTCGGGACTAGCCGGGGTGCCACAGATACGCAGTATTTT. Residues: CASSQEFGTSRGATDTQYF.